This T cell receptor (beta chain) originates from a study of blood T cell repertoires in COVID-19. At the level of the study: Samples came from the United States, Italy and Spain, spanning acute and convalescent COVID-19. The cDNA or gDNA used as material had been derived from T cells, B-cell-depleted T cells, or PBMCs.

Authors' processing steps: Reference gene primer amplification gave estimated nucleated cell counts. Profiling relied on immunoSEQ multiplex PCR, and the TCRdb table lists in-frame clones only, not all of them. That table gives V, J and clone size, and the DNA gave D and trimming. Here the sample spans approximately 170,000 clones, approximately 87% being singletons. The germline V gene has CDR1 KGHDR and CDR2 SFDVKD. The CDR3 totals 14 residues. V dropped 6 bases and J dropped 8 bases, with 18 bases sitting between them. This clone was seen just once. Sequenced input: peripheral blood. The chain joins TRBV24-1 to TRBJ1-1; no clear D gene. This receptor was identified in a man between 18 and 29 years old with active or convalescent COVID-19. The chain's CDR3 is CATSLPLAHREAFF. DNA for the CDR3: TGTGCCACCAGTCTTCCCTTGGCCCACAGAGAAGCTTTCTTT.